What follows describes a single TCR beta chain. This sample is part of a study of T cell changes during pregnancy in multiple sclerosis. Assay: immunoSEQ multiplex PCR; the TCRdb copy retains only in-frame clones and omits some. The data contain about 13,000 clones, roughly 90% of them singletons. The origin of this receptor is a female donor in good health, enrolled as a control in a pregnancy study. This material consisted of CD8+ T cells from peripheral blood mononuclear cells, taken after pregnancy.

CDR3 sequence reads: CASSLFGGDAFF. The DNA for the CDR3 is TGTGCCAGCAGTTTATTCGGGGGAGATGCTTTCTTT. The V and J genes are TRBV28 and TRBJ1-1; possible D gene TRBD1, 5 bases. This CDR3 has 12 residues. Trimming removed 1 base from V and 11 bases from J, with 11 bases in between. Germline loops: CDR1 MDHEN, CDR2 SYDVKM.